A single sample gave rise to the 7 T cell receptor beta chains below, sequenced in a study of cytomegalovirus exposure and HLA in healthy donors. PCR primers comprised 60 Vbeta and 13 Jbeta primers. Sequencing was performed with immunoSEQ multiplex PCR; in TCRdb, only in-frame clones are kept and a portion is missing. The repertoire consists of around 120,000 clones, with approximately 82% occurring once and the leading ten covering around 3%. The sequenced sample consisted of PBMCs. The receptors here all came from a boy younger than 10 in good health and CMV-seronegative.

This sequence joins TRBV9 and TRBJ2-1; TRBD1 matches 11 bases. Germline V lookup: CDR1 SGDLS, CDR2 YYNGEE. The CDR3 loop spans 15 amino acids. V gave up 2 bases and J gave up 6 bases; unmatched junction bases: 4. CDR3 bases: TGTGCCAGCAGCGTGGACAGGGGGCGAGGCAATGAGCAGTTCTTC. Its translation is CASSVDRGRGNEQFF.

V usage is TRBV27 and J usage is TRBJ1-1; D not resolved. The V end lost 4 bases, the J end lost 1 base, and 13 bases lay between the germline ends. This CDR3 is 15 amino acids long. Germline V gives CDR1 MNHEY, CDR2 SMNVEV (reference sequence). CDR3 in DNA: TGTGCCAGCAGTTCAATAGGAGGACGGAACACTGAAGCTTTCTTT. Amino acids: CASSSIGGRNTEAFF.

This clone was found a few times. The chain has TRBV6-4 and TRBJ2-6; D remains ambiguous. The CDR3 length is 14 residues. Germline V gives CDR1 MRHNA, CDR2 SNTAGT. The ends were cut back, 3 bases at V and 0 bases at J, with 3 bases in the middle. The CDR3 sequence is CASSEYSGANVLTF. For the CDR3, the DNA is TGTGCCAGCAGTGAATACTCTGGGGCCAACGTCCTGACTTTC.

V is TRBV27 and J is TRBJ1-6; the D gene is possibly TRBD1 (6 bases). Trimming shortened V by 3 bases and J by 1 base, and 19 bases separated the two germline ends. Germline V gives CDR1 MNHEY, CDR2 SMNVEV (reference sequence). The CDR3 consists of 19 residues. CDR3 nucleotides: TGTGCCAGCAGTTTCTCCAGACAGGCCGGGAGGTCCTATAATTCACCCCTCCACTTT. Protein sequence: CASSFSRQAGRSYNSPLHF.

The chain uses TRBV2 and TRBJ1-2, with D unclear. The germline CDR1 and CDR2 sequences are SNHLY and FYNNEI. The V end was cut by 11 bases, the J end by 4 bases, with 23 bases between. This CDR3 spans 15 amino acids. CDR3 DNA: TGTGCCCATTCTCCGGGCCCAAGACGGGGCTATGGCTACACCTTC. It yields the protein CAHSPGPRRGYGYTF.

CDR3 sequence reads: CASSPRPDDRQGGETQYF. The DNA for the CDR3 is TGTGCCAGCAGCCCCCGTCCCGATGATCGACAGGGGGGAGAGACCCAGTACTTC. This sequence joins TRBV9 and TRBJ2-5; 9 bases align to TRBD1. Germline trimming cut 4 bases from V and 4 bases from J; bases unmatched to any gene: 17. Looked up from germline, CDR1 is SGDLS and CDR2 is YYNGEE. This CDR3 comprises 18 residues.

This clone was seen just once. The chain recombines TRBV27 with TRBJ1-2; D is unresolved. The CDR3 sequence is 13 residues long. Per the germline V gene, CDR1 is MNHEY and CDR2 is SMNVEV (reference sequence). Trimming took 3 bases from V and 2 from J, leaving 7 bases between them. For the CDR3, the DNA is TGTGCCAGCAGTTTGAACTTCAACTATGGCTACACCTTC. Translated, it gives CASSLNFNYGYTF.